The present T cell receptor (beta chain) was sequenced within a study of cytomegalovirus exposure and HLA in healthy donors. The PCR used 60 Vbeta and 13 Jbeta primers. The repertoire was sequenced with immunoSEQ multiplex PCR; TCRdb's copy has only in-frame clones and lacks some. The sample holds fewer than 85,000 clones; 72% are singletons and the top ten take 9% to 13%. The length of the CDR3 is 16 residues. CDR1 SGDLS and CDR2 YYNGEE come from the germline V gene. V lost 0 bases and J lost 0, with 10 bases in between. The source material was PBMCs. The sequence came from a woman aged 40 to 55 in good health and CMV-seropositive. The J gene is TRBJ2-1, the V gene TRBV9; TRBD1 is a possible D gene (5 bases). CDR3 in DNA: TGTGCCAGCAGCGTAGCCGTCGACAGCTCCTACAATGAGCAGTTCTTC. Its translation is CASSVAVDSSYNEQFF.